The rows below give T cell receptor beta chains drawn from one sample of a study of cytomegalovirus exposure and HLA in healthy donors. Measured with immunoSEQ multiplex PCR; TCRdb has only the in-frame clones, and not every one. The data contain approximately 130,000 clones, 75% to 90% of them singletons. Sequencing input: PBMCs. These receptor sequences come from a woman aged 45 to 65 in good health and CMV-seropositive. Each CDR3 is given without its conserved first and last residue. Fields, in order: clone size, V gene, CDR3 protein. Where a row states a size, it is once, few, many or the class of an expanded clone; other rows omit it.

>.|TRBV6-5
ASTSRDRGYNEQF
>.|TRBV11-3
ASSSGPSGVGDDTQY
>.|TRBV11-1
ASSGDRGNNEQF
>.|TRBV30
AWRGQRTMNTEAF
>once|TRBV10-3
AIRKGTGNTEAF
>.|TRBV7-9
ASSSSPRDTDTQY
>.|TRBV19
ASSIRLAGGPEETQY
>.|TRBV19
ASSIGQGGDTQY
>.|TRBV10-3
AISEFIREGLGNEQF
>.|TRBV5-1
ASSHGQSYGYT